Shown below are 7 T cell receptor beta chains from a single sample sequenced in a study of T-cell reconstitution after alpha-beta-depleted transplantation in children. The authors prepared the TCRbeta library with unique molecular identifiers. TCRdb reanalysed the PCR reads using MiXCR and keeps one entry per CDR3 protein. This table holds about 200,000 distinct CDR3 sequences, around 7.7% found once. Sequenced material: PBMCs, mostly from graft donor cells, taken 360 days after TCRalphabeta/CD19-depleted stem cell transplant. Source of these receptors: a male patient aged 2-15 years who had a stem cell transplant for acute myeloid leukemia, so the T cells may come from the graft donor.

The sample holds a few counts of this clonotype. The rearrangement joins TRBV4-1 to TRBJ2-2, with TRBD1 matching over 8 bases. CDR3 size: 16 residues. The V gene's germline CDR1 is MGHRA and CDR2 YSYEKL. Trimming took 3 bases from V and 4 from J; bases not matched to a gene: 7. The CDR3 sequence: CASSHSTGESTGELFF. In DNA form, the CDR3 reads TGCGCCAGCAGCCACTCGACAGGGGAGAGCACCGGGGAGCTGTTTTTT.

This rearrangement joins TRBV15 to TRBJ1-5, with unresolved D. Germline-derived CDR1 and CDR2 are LNHNV and YYDKDF (reference sequence). V dropped 0 bases and J dropped 5 bases, with 17 bases sitting between them. The CDR3 is 17 residues long. Here the CDR3 DNA reads TGTGCCACCAGCAGAGATAGTCGGACCAACTCGGATCAGCCCCAGCATTTT. Protein product: CATSRDSRTNSDQPQHF.

This clonotype has a count of ten or more. This sequence joins TRBV29-1 and TRBJ1-2; 7 bases are a match to TRBD1. V trimming: 7 bases; J trimming: 4 bases; junction bases outside the gene matches: 6. This CDR3 spans 12 amino acids. CDR1 and CDR2 from the germline V gene are SQVTM and ANQGSEA. The CDR3, as DNA: TGCAGCGCAGACAGGGTCTTCTATGGCTACACCTTC. It is translated as CSADRVFYGYTF. The variable domain in full, with the rest retrieved from reference TRBV29-1 and TRBJ1-2, is SAVISQKPSRDICQRGTSLTIQCQVDSQVTMMFWYRQQPGQSLTLIATANQGSEATYESGFVIDKFPISRPNLTFSTLTVSNMSPEDSSIYLCSADRVFYGYTFGSGTRLTVV.

This clonotype has more than one count but fewer than ten. This chain links TRBV29-1 with TRBJ1-1, with no clear D. Germline V CDR1 and CDR2: SQVTM, ANQGSEA. The V gene lost 4 bases and the J gene lost 3 bases, with 15 bases spanning the gap. The CDR3 length is 14 residues. The CDR3 is CSVAGRLSDTEAFF. Here the CDR3 DNA reads TGCAGCGTTGCTGGCCGTTTGTCTGACACTGAAGCTTTCTTT.

The sample holds many counts of this clonotype. The rearrangement joins TRBV29-1 to TRBJ2-5; D not certain. The CDR3 is made up of 15 amino acids. The V gene's germline CDR1 is SQVTM and CDR2 ANQGSEA. V shed 7 bases and J shed 2 bases, with 20 bases lying between them. The CDR3 loop is CSGWAIIGPQETQYF. CDR3 coding DNA: TGCAGCGGATGGGCAATTATTGGGCCACAAGAGACCCAGTACTTC.

This clonotype turned up a few times. The chain recombines TRBV4-1 with TRBJ2-3; 7 nucleotides agree with TRBD2. CDR1 and CDR2 (germline): MGHRA, YSYEKL. The CDR3 loop spans 16 amino acids. Germline trimming cut 1 base from V and 4 bases from J; bases unmatched to any gene: 8. The chain's CDR3 is CASSQALREIPDTQYF. CDR3 DNA: TGCGCCAGCAGCCAAGCGTTGCGGGAGATTCCAGATACGCAGTATTTT.

J is TRBJ2-6 and V is TRBV6-2 or TRBV6-3; D is perhaps TRBD2 (5 bases). The CDR3 length is 15 residues. The V gene lost 3 bases and the J gene lost 0 bases, with 6 bases spanning the gap. Germline values: CDR1 MNHEY, CDR2 SVGEGT. CDR3 sequence: CASSYGGSGANVLTF. The CDR3 DNA sequence: TGTGCCAGCAGTTATGGAGGCTCTGGGGCCAACGTCCTGACTTTC.